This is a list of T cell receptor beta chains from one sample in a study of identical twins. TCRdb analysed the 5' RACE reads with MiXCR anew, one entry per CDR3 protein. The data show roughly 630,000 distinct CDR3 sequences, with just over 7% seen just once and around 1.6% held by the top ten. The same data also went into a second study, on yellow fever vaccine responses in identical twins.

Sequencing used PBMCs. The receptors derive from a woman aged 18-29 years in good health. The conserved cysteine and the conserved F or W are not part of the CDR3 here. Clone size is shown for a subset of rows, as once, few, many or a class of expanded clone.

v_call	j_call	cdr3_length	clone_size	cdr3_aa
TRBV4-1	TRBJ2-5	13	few	ASSQTSGTSETQY
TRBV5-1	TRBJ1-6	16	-	ASSLLSIGQQNNSPLH
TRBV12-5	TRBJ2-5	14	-	ASGLIVSGSTKTQY
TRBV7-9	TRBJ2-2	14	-	ASSLGPGANTGELF
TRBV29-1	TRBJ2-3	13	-	SVEWGKLSTDTQY
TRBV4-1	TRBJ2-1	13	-	ASSQEQGLFLEQF
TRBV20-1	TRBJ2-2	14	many	SAPTGASGGTGELF
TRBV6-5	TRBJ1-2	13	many	ASSYSGQGGYGYT
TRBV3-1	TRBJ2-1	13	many	ASKGKRDSYNEQF
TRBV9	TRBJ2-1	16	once	ASSPSIAHASSYNEQF
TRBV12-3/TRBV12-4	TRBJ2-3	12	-	ASSLRDFSDTQY
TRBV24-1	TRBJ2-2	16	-	ATSDPGLAGTRSGELF
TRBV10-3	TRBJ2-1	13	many	AISVQGPIYNEQF
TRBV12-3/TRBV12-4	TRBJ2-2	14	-	ASSLASGRAPGELF
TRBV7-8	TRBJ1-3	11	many	ASSPTVEGTIY
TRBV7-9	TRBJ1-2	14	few	ASSLSGRSIDYGYT
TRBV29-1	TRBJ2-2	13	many	SVEFGSSNTGELF
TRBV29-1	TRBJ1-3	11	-	SVRTGSGNTIY
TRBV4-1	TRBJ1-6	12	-	ASSQTRGNSPLH
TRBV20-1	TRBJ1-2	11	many	SARTDRGYGYT
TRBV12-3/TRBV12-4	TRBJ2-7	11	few	ASSPGSEHEQY
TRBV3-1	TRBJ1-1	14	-	ASSQDIWVTNTEAF
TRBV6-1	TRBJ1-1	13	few	ASSPWEGVRTEAF
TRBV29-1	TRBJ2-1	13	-	SVALAESSYNEQF